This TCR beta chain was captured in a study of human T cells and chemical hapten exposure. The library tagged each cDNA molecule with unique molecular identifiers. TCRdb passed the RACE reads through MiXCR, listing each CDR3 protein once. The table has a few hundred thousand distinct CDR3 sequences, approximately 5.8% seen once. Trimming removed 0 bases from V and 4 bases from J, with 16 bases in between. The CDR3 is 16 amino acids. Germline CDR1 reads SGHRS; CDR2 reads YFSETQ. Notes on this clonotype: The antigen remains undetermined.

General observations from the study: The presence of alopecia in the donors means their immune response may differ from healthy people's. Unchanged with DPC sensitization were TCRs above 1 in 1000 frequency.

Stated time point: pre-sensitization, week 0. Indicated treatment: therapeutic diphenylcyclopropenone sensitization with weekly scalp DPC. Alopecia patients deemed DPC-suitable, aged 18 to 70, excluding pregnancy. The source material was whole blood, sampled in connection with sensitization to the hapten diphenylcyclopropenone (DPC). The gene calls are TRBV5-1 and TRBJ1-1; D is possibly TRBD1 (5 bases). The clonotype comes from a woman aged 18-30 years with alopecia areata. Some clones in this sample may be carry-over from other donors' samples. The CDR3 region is CASSLGQRVLGTEAFF. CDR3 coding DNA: TGCGCCAGCAGCTTGGGACAGAGAGTTTTGGGCACTGAAGCTTTCTTT.